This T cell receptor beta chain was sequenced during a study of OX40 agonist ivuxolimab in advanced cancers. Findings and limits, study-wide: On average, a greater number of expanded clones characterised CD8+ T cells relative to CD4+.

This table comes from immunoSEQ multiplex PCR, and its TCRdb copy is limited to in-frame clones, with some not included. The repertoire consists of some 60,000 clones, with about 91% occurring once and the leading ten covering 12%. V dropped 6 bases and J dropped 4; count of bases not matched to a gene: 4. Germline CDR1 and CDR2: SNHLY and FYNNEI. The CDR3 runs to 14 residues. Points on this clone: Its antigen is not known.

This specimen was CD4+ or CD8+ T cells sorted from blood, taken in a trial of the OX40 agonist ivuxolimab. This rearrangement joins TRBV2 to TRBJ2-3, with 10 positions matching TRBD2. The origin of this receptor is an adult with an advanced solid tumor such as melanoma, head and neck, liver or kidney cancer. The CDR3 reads CASSASGSADTQYF. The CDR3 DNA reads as TGTGCCAGCAGCGCTAGCGGGAGTGCAGATACGCAGTATTTT.